The clone carrying this T cell receptor beta chain was seen more than once but under ten times. The data belong to a study of cytomegalovirus exposure and HLA in healthy donors. PCR involved 60 Vbeta and 13 Jbeta primers. Method: immunoSEQ multiplex PCR; TCRdb's copy keeps in-frame clones and lacks some. The sample carries more than 100,000 clones, approximately 9% recorded once. The sample taken for sequencing was PBMCs. The clonotype comes from a woman in her thirties or forties in good health and CMV-seropositive.

The CDR3 sequence is CASSIDGTKNTEAFF. The CDR3, as DNA: TGTGCCAGTAGTATAGATGGGACAAAGAACACTGAAGCTTTCTTT. The J gene is TRBJ1-1, the V gene TRBV19; D might be TRBD1 (6 bases). The germline gives CDR1 LNHDA, CDR2 SQIVND (reference sequence). V was clipped by 0 bases and J by 1 base, with 9 bases between them. The CDR3 has 15 residues.